Listed below are T cell receptor beta chains from one sample, sequenced in a study of Ad26.COV2.S vaccination and SARS-CoV-2 variants. Measured with immunoSEQ multiplex PCR; TCRdb has only the in-frame clones, and not every one. Of about 320,000 clones in the sample, around 84% were seen once. The source was peripheral blood, collected in a trial of Ad26.COV2.S vaccine versus placebo. The receptor source for this set is a person aged 18 to 65 who received the Ad26.COV2.S COVID-19 vaccine or a placebo. CDR3s include the opening cysteine and the closing phenylalanine or tryptophan. D genes are given only for firm matches. For some rows the clone size is stated as once, few or many, or as a class when expanded; others skip it.

.	.	TRBV27	TRBJ2-2	TGTGCCAGCAGTTTACTTAGGAGTTTGGACACCGGGGAGCTGTTTTTT	CASSLLRSLDTGELFF
.	.	TRBV7-2	TRBJ2-6	TGTGCCAGCAGCTTAGCTAGGATGACTGGGGCCAACGTCCTGACTTTC	CASSLARMTGANVLTF
.	.	TRBV11-3	TRBJ2-3	TGTGCCAGCAGCTTTGGGGGGGCTAGGGCAGATACGCAGTATTTT	CASSFGGARADTQYF
.	.	TRBV30	TRBJ1-1	TGTGCCTGGACAGGGGACACTGAAGCTTTCTTT	CAWTGDTEAFF
.	.	TRBV18	TRBJ1-2	TGTGCCAGCTCACCTTTAAGTGGAGGGGGCTATGGCTACACCTTC	CASSPLSGGGYGYTF
.	TRBD2	TRBV19	TRBJ2-1	TGTGCCAGTAGTATAGTCGAGCGGGGGGGCCGCAATGAGCAGTTCTTC	CASSIVERGGRNEQFF
.	.	TRBV3-1/TRBV3-2	TRBJ2-4	TGTGCCAGCAGCAACGGGGGGACACCCAAAAACATTCAGTACTTC	CASSNGGTPKNIQYF
.	.	TRBV15	TRBJ1-2	TGTGCCACCAGCAGAGATGTCGAGGGGAACTATGGCTACACCTTC	CATSRDVEGNYGYTF
.	.	TRBV27	TRBJ1-1	TGTGCCAGCAGTTCCGCATCGAACACTGAAGCTTTCTTT	CASSSASNTEAFF
.	TRBD1	TRBV3-1/TRBV3-2	TRBJ1-2	TGTGCCAGCAGCCAACCCGGACAGGGAGGCTATGGCTACACCTTC	CASSQPGQGGYGYTF
.	TRBD2	TRBV9	TRBJ2-3	TGTGCCAGCAGCGTAGGGGGGGGAGATACGCAGTATTTT	CASSVGGGDTQYF
once	.	TRBV11-3	TRBJ2-2	TGTGCCAGCAGCCGAGGCGGGACTGAGACCGGGGAGCTGTTTTTT	CASSRGGTETGELFF
.	TRBD1	TRBV6-5	TRBJ2-2	TGTGCCAGCACCTCGCGGACAGGGAGCACCGGGGAGCTGTTTTTT	CASTSRTGSTGELFF
.	TRBD1	TRBV5-1	TRBJ2-5	TGCGCCAGCAGCCCGGGACAGGGGCGCCAAGAGACCCAGTACTTC	CASSPGQGRQETQYF
.	.	TRBV25-1	TRBJ1-5	TGTGCCAGCAGTGACCCGACAGGTGGTGATCAGCCCCAGCATTTT	CASSDPTGGDQPQHF
.	.	TRBV19	TRBJ2-2	TGTGCCAGTCTGGGGGCCGGGGAGCTGTTTTTT	CASLGAGELFF
.	TRBD2	TRBV5-1	TRBJ2-1	TGCGCCAGCAGCTTGGGGACTAGCGGGGGGAGTCGCTCCTACAATGAGCAGTTCTTC	CASSLGTSGGSRSYNEQFF
.	.	TRBV9	TRBJ1-1	TGTGCCAGCACCGGGGACACTGAAGCTTTCTTT	CASTGDTEAFF
.	.	TRBV7-6	TRBJ1-1	TGTGCCAGCAGCCTCCTTAGTAGGGGGGACACTGAAGCTTTCTTT	CASSLLSRGDTEAFF
.	.	TRBV12-3/TRBV12-4	TRBJ1-1	TGTGCCAGCAGTTTCGGGGTGATAGAAGCTTTCTTT	CASSFGVIEAFF
.	TRBD1	TRBV5-4	TRBJ1-4	TGTGCCAGCAGCCTGACAGGGGGCCGTAATGAAAAACTGTTTTTT	CASSLTGGRNEKLFF
.	.	TRBV2	TRBJ2-3	TGTGCCAGCAGTATAAACACGAAGGGAAGTACGCAGTATTTT	CASSINTKGSTQYF
once	TRBD1	TRBV6-6	TRBJ1-2	TGTGCCAGCAGTTACTCGAACAGGGGGAACTATGGCTACACCTTC	CASSYSNRGNYGYTF
.	.	TRBV11-2	TRBJ2-3	TGTGCCAGCAGTTTAGCGCGGAGAGTACTAAGCACAGATACGCAGTATTTT	CASSLARRVLSTDTQYF
.	TRBD1	TRBV10-3	TRBJ1-2	TGTGCCATCAGTCGAGGGGGCGCGCCCGGCTACACCTTC	CAISRGGAPGYTF